The source of this T cell receptor beta chain is a study of long-term antiretroviral therapy in people with HIV. They ran version v3.0 of the immunoSEQ assay at survey level. In sequencing, about 40,000-55,000 T-cell genomes per sample were targeted. This table comes from immunoSEQ multiplex PCR, and its TCRdb copy is limited to in-frame clones, with some not included. Of 25,000 to 35,000 clones listed, just under 80% are singletons. Every donor contributed at least one pre-ART and at least two post-ART PBMC samples. It was in the United States that all participants with HIV were treated. Overall study findings and caveats: Viral resistance, ART adherence and therapy changes all lacked available data.

In the case of this clone: Antigen: not known.

The CDR3 totals 15 residues. V lost 6 bases and J 5 bases, leaving 19 bases between the germline ends. Germline loops: CDR1 MNHEY, CDR2 SMNVEV (reference sequence). The chain links TRBV27 to TRBJ1-1; D may be TRBD1 (5 bases). This TCR was recovered from a woman aged 50 to 65 with HIV. The specimen comprised unsorted PBMCs, sampled 3.1 years after starting antiretroviral therapy. CDR3 bases: TGTGCCAGCAGGCGCGATCAGGGTGGTTGGACTGAAGCTTTCTTT. Translating gives CASRRDQGGWTEAFF.